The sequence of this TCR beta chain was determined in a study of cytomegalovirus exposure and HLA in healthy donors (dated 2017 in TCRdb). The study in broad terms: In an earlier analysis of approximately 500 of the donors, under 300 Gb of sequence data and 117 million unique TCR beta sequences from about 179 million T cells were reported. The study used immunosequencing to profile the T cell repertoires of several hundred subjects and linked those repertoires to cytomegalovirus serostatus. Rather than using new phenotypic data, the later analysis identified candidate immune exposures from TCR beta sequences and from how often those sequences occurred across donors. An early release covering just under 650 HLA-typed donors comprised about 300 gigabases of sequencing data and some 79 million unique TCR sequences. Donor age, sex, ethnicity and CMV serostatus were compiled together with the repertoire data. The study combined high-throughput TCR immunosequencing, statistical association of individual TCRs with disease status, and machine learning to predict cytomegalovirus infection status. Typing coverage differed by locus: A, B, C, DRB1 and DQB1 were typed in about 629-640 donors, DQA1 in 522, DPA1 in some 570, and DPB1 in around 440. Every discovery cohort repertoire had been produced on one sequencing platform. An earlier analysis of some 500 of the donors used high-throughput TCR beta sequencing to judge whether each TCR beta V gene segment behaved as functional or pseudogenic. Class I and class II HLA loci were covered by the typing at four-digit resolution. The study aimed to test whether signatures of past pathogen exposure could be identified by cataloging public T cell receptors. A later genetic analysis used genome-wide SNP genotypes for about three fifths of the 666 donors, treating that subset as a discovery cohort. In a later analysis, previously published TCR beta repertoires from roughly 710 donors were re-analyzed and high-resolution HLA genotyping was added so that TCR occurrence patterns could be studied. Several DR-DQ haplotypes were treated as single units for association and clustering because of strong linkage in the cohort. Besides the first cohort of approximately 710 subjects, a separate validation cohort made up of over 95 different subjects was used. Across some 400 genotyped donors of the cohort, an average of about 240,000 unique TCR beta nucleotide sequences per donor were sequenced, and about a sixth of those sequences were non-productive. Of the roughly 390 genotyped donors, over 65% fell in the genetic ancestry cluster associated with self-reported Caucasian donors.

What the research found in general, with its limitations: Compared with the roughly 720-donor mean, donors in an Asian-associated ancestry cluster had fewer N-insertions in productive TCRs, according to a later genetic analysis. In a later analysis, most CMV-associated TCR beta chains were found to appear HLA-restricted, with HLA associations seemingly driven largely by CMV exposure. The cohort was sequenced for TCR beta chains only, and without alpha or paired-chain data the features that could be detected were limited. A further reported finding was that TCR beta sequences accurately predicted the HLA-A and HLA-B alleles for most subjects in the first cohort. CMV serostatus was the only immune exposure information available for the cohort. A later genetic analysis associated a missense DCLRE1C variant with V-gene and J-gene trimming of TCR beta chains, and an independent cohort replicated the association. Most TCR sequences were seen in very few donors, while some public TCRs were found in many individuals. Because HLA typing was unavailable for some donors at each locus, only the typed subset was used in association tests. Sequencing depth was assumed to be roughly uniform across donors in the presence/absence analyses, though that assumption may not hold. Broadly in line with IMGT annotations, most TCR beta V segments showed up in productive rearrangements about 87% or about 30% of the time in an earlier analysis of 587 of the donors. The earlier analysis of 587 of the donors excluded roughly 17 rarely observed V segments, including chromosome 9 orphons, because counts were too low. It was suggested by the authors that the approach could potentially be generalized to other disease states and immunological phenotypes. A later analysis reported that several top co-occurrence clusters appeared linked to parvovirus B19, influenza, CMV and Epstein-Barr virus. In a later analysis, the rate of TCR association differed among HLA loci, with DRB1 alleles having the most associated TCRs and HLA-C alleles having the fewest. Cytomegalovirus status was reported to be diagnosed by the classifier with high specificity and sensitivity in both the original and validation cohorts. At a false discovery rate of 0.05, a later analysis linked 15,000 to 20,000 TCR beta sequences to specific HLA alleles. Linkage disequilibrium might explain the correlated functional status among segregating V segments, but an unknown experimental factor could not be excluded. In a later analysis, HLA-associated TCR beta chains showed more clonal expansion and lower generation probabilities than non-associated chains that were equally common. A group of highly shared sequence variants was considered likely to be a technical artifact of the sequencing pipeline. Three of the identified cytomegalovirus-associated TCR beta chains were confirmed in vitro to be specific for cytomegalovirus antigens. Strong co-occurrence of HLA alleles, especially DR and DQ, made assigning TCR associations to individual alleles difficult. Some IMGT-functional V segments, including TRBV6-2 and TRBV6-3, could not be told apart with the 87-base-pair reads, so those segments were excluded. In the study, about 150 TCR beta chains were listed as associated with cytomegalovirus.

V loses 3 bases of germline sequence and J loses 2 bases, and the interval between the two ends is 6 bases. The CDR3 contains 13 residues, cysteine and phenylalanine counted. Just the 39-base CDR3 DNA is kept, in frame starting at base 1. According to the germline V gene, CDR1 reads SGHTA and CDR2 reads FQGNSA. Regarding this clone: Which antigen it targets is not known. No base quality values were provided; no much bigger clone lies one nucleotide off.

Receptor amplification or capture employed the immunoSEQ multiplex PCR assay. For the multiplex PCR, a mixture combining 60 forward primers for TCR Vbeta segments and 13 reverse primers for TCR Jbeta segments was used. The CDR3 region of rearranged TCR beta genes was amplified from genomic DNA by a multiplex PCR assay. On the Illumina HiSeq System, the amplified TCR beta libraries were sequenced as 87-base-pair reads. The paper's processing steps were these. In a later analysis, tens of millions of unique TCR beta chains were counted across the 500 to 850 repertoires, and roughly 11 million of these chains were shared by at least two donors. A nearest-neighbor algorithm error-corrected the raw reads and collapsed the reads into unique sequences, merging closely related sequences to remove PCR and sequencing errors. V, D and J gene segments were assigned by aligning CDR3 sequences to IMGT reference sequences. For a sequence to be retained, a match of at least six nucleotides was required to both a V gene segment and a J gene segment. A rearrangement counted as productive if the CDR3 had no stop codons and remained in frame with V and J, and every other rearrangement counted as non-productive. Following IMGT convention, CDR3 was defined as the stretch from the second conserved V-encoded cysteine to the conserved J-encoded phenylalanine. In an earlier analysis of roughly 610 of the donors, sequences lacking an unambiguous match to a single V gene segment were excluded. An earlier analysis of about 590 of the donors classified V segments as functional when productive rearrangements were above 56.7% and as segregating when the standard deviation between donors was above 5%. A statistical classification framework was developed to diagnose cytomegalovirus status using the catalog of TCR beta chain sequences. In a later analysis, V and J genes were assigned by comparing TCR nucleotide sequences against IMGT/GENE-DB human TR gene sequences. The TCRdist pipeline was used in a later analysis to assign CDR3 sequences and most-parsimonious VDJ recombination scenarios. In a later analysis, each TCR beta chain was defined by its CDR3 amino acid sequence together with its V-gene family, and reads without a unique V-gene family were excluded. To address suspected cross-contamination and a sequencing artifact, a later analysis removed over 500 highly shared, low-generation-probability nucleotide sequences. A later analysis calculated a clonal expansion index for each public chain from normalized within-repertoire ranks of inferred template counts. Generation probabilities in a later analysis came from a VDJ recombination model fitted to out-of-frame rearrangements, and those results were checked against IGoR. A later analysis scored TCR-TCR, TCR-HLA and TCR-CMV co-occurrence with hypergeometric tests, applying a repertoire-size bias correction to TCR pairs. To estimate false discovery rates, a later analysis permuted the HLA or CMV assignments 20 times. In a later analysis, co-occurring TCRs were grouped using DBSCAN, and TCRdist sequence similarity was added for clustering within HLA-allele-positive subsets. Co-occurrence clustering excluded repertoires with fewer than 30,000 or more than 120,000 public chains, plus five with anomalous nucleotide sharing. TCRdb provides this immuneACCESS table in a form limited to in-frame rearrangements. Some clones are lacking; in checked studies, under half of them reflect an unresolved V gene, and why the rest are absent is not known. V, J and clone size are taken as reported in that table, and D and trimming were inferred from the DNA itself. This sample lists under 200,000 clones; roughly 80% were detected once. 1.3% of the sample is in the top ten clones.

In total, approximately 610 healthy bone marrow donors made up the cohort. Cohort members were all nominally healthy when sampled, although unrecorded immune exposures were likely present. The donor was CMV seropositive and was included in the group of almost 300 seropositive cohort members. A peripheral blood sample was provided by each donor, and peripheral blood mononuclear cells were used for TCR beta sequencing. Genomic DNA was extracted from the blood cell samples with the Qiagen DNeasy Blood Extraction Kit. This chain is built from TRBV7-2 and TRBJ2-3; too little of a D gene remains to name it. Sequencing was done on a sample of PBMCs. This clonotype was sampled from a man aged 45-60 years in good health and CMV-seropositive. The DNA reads TGTGCCAGCAGCTTTTACTTCACAGATACGCAGTATTTT. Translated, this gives CASSFYFTDTQYF.